These T cell receptor beta chains were read from a single sample in a study of cytomegalovirus exposure and HLA in healthy donors. Sequenced by immunoSEQ multiplex PCR; TCRdb stores in-frame clones only, minus some. Counted here are 150,000 to 200,000 clones, roughly 80% occurring once; the ten biggest clones make up under 7%. Material: PBMCs. These receptors came from a young woman in good health and CMV-seropositive. Each CDR3 is given with its conserved first and last residue. Fields, in order: CDR3 protein, CDR3 DNA, D gene, clone size, V gene, J gene. D genes are given only for firm matches. Clone size is stated in some rows and not others, as once, few, many or a class when expanded.

CASAPKPGWGYTF,TGTGCCAGCGCGCCGAAGCCGGGGTGGGGCTACACCTTC,NA,NA,TRBV7-3,TRBJ1-2
CASSSAVFMNTEAFF,TGTGCCAGCAGCTCCGCGGTATTCATGAACACTGAAGCTTTCTTT,NA,few,TRBV11-1,TRBJ1-1
CASSIFPGQGFRYTF,TGTGCCAGTAGTATCTTTCCGGGACAGGGGTTCCGCTACACCTTC,TRBD1,NA,TRBV19,TRBJ1-2
CASSVGTGGEKLFF,TGTGCCAGCAGCGTAGGGACAGGGGGCGAAAAACTGTTTTTT,TRBD1,few,TRBV9,TRBJ1-4
CASSRLAWGYNEQFF,TGTGCCAGCAGTAGACTAGCTTGGGGTTACAATGAGCAGTTCTTC,TRBD2,NA,TRBV28,TRBJ2-1
CASSPDFYNEQFF,TGTGCCAGCAGCCCGGACTTCTACAATGAGCAGTTCTTC,NA,once,TRBV16,TRBJ2-1
CASSSAGHEQYF,TGCGCCAGCAGCTCGGCAGGCCACGAGCAGTACTTC,NA,once,TRBV5-1,TRBJ2-7
CASSQVFGLAGLEKEETQYF,TGCGCCAGCAGCCAAGTTTTCGGTCTAGCGGGATTAGAAAAAGAAGAGACCCAGTACTTC,TRBD2,NA,TRBV4-3,TRBJ2-5
CASSSGQGLYEQYF,TGTGCCAGCAGCTCGGGACAGGGGCTGTACGAGCAGTACTTC,TRBD1,NA,TRBV5-4,TRBJ2-7
CASSLALSGGYQETQYF,TGTGCTAGCAGCTTAGCTCTTAGCGGGGGGTACCAAGAGACCCAGTACTTC,TRBD2,NA,TRBV7-7,TRBJ2-5
CASSYSRETQYF,TGCGCCAGCAGCTATAGCAGAGAGACCCAGTACTTC,NA,once,TRBV5-1,TRBJ2-5